This T cell receptor beta chain appears in the sequencing data of a study of T cell responses to AZD1222 COVID-19 vaccine. Study conclusions and caveats: Recipients of two AZD1222 doses showed rising Spike-specific TCR breadth and depth. Targets within unmutated variant regions were reportedly found for nearly half of spike-specific TCRs. Repertoires were sampled only after the peak T cell response. Clonal diversity may have been underestimated in mostly white British donors.

Regarding this clone: Its antigen is unidentified.

Repertoires were generated with immunoSEQ multiplex PCR, while TCRdb's copy carries only in-frame clones and drops some. The data contain about 99,000 clones, approximately 90% of them singletons. CDR3 length equals 14 residues. The germline gives CDR1 MNHEY, CDR2 SVGAGI. V gave up 7 bases and J gave up 6 bases, with 15 bases separating them. This material consisted of peripheral blood, taken on day 0 of AZD1222 vaccination. The sequence derives from an adult in good health. V gene TRBV6-5 combines with J gene TRBJ2-2, with a possible D match to TRBD1 (7 bases). The CDR3 reads CASTTGASAGELFF. CDR3 nucleotide sequence: TGTGCCAGCACAACAGGGGCTAGCGCCGGGGAGCTGTTTTTT.